A single sample gave rise to the 12 T cell receptor beta chains below, sequenced in a study of blood T cell repertoires in COVID-19. Clones were sequenced by immunoSEQ multiplex PCR, and TCRdb holds only the in-frame ones, with some missing. The data hold around 140,000 clones, with 80% to 90% observed a single time. The source material was peripheral blood. The receptors come from a man aged 45-65 years who had recovered from COVID-19.

This chain uses TRBV12-3 or TRBV12-4 with TRBJ1-4, with D tentatively TRBD1 (5 bases). The V gene lost 4 bases and the J gene lost 5 bases, with 8 bases spanning the gap. The CDR3 consists of 13 residues. In DNA form, the CDR3 reads TGTGCCAGCAGTTACGCAGGGAATGAAAAACTGTTTTTT. Protein product: CASSYAGNEKLFF.

This clone has only one observation. The chain joins TRBV9 to TRBJ2-3; 9 positions match TRBD2. Germline lookup yields CDR1 SGDLS and CDR2 YYNGEE. The junction had 3 bases not matched to a gene; V was cut back by 0 bases and J by 4 bases. This CDR3 is built from 15 residues. The chain's CDR3 is CASSVDGGGADTQYF. In DNA form, the CDR3 reads TGTGCCAGCAGCGTAGATGGCGGGGGGGCAGATACGCAGTATTTT.

In nucleotides, the CDR3 is TGCAGCGTTGAAAGACTTTTGAACACTGAAGCTTTCTTT. Its protein is CSVERLLNTEAFF. The chain links TRBV29-1 to TRBJ1-1; no firm D call. Germline V gene lookup returns CDR1 SQVTM and CDR2 ANQGSEA. Trimming shortened V by 2 bases and J by 0 bases, and 7 bases separated the two germline ends. The CDR3 has 13 amino acids.

V usage is TRBV6-5 and J usage is TRBJ2-7, with TRBD1 matching over 7 bases. The CDR3 runs 15 residues. Trimming cost V 4 bases and J 4 bases; bases outside gene matches: 10. The germline CDR1 and CDR2 sequences are MNHEY and SVGAGI. The CDR3 loop is CASSLTGTAYYEQYF. CDR3 nucleotide sequence: TGTGCCAGCAGTTTAACCGGGACAGCTTATTACGAGCAGTACTTC.

The chain couples TRBV29-1 to TRBJ2-5; no reliable D call. Trimming left V 8 bases short and J 1 base short, with 11 bases between. This CDR3 spans 12 amino acids. Per the germline V gene, CDR1 is SQVTM and CDR2 is ANQGSEA. The CDR3 loop reads CSTEVAQETQYF. DNA for the CDR3: TGCAGCACCGAGGTTGCCCAAGAGACCCAGTACTTC.

The rearrangement joins TRBV2 to TRBJ2-1; TRBD1 agrees at 7 bases. Germline V lookup: CDR1 SNHLY, CDR2 FYNNEI. J gave up 3 bases and V 10 bases, and 3 bases lay outside the gene matches. The CDR3 has 12 residues. In DNA form, the CDR3 reads TGTGCCACGGGACAGAGCTACAATGAGCAGTTCTTC. The encoded protein is CATGQSYNEQFF.

This chain links TRBV4-3 with TRBJ2-1; 8 positions agree with TRBD2. V was clipped by 0 bases and J by 12 bases; unmatched bases: 10. Germline assignment: CDR1 LGHNA and CDR2 YSLEER. The CDR3 has 15 amino acids. CDR3 bases: TGCGCCAGCAGCCAAGATCATAGCGGGGAGAGACTGCAGTTCTTC. Encoded protein: CASSQDHSGERLQFF.

The chain links TRBV10-3 to TRBJ2-1; tentatively, D is TRBD1 (6 bases). CDR3 size: 15 residues. V gave up 1 base and J gave up 5 bases, with 12 bases separating them. Germline CDR1 is ENHRY and CDR2 is SYGVKD. The DNA for the CDR3 is TGTGCCATCAGTGAGTGGCTAGGGGGAAACAATGAGCAGTTCTTC. Translating gives CAISEWLGGNNEQFF.

This chain links TRBV7-8 with TRBJ2-7; 8 bases map to TRBD1. The CDR3 runs 15 residues. Germline-derived CDR1 and CDR2 are SGHVS and FQNEAQ. J lost 4 bases, V lost 0 bases, and 5 bases had no gene match. This CDR3 is CASSLARQGIYEQYF. The CDR3 region has the DNA TGTGCCAGCAGCTTAGCTCGACAGGGGATATACGAGCAGTACTTC. The variable domain in full, completed from reference TRBV7-8 and TRBJ2-7, reads GAGVSQSPRYKVAKRGQDVALRCDPISGHVSLFWYQQALGQGPEFLTYFQNEAQLDKSGLPSDRFFAERPEGSVSTLKIQRTQQEDSAVYLCASSLARQGIYEQYFGPGTRLTVT.

The genes are TRBV10-3 and TRBJ2-3; TRBD2 matches at 12 bases. This CDR3 comprises 18 residues. V lost 3 bases to trimming and J lost 4 bases; unmatched junction nucleotides: 11. Germline-derived CDR1 and CDR2 are ENHRY and SYGVKD. This CDR3 is CAISDLAGGPVWADTQYF. The CDR3 bases are TGTGCCATCAGTGATCTAGCGGGGGGGCCTGTTTGGGCAGATACGCAGTATTTT.

J is TRBJ1-2 and V is TRBV5-1; 11 nucleotides line up with TRBD1. The germline V gene has CDR1 SGHRS and CDR2 YFSETQ. The CDR3 consists of 16 residues. V dropped 0 bases and J dropped 3; count of bases not matched to a gene: 4. Written as DNA, the CDR3 is TGCGCCAGCAGCTTGGCCCGGACAGGGGGCGACTATGGCTACACCTTC. This sequence encodes CASSLARTGGDYGYTF.

The rearrangement uses TRBV11-2 and TRBJ1-4, with D possibly matching TRBD1 (5 bases). V was clipped by 4 bases and J by 8 bases, with 14 bases between them. The CDR3 has 14 residues. Germline lookup yields CDR1 SGHAT and CDR2 FQNNGV. The CDR3 sequence: CASSSTRGREKLFF. DNA of the CDR3: TGTGCCAGCAGCTCGACTAGGGGAAGGGAAAAACTGTTTTTT.